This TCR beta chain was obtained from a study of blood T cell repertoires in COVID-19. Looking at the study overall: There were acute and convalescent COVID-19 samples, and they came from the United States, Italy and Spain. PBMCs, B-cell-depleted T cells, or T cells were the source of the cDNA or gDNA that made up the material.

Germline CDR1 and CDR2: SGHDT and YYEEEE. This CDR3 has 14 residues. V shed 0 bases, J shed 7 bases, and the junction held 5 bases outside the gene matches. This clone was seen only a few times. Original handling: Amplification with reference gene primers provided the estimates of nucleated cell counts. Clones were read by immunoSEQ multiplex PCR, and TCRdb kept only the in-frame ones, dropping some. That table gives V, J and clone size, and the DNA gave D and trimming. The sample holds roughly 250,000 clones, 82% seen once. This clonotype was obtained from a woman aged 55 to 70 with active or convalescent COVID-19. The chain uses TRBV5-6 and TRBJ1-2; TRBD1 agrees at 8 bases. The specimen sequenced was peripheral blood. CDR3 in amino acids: CASSLADRVGGYTF. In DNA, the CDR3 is TGTGCCAGCAGCTTGGCGGACAGGGTGGGTGGCTACACCTTC.